What follows describes a single T cell receptor (beta chain). The antigen remains unidentified. The data belong to a study of graft-versus-host responses after intestinal transplantation. The germline V gene encodes CDR1 MGHDK and CDR2 SYGVNS. CDR3 length equals 15 residues. V was pared by 4 bases and J by 3 bases, with 7 bases of the junction left unmatched. The assay was immunoSEQ multiplex PCR, and TCRdb's table has in-frame clones only and misses some. The table includes about 73,000 clones, 90% detected once. The sequencing here drew on unstimulated CD8+ T cells sorted from spleen or lymph node cells, taken before transplant. The receptor comes from a human donor who was the organ donor for an intestinal transplant. The J gene is TRBJ2-3, the V gene TRBV25-1, with 7 bases matching TRBD2. CDR3 sequence: CASSAGEGHTDTQYF. The CDR3 DNA follows: TGTGCCAGCAGTGCGGGGGAGGGCCATACAGATACGCAGTATTTT.